These 10 T cell receptor beta chains came from one sample sequenced in a study of blood T cell repertoires in COVID-19. Generated by immunoSEQ multiplex PCR, the TCRdb table keeps only in-frame clones and is missing some. The repertoire has 200,000 to 300,000 clones, more than 80% of them found once; the top ten carry roughly 8%. Sequences were obtained from peripheral blood. These receptors were collected from a woman older than 75 with COVID-19, enrolled during active disease.

This rearrangement joins TRBV6-5 to TRBJ2-7; D is perhaps TRBD1 (7 bases). Germline CDR1 is MNHEY and CDR2 is SVGAGI. Trimming pared 8 bases from V and 0 bases from J, leaving 14 bases between. This CDR3 contains 14 residues. CDR3 sequence (DNA): TGTGCCAGCCAAGGAGGGGGCAGCTCCTACGAGCAGTACTTC. This codes for CASQGGGSSYEQYF.

The CDR3 region is CASSLTGGNYGYTF. Here the CDR3 DNA reads TGTGCCAGCAGCCTCACAGGGGGCAACTATGGCTACACCTTC. The chain combines TRBV7-9 with TRBJ1-2, with 9 bases aligning to TRBD1. Germline V CDR1 and CDR2: SEHNR, FQNEAQ (reference sequence). The CDR3 contains 14 residues. Trimming cost V 5 bases and J 2 bases; bases outside gene matches: 3.

This chain connects TRBV5-1 to TRBJ1-1, with D uncertain. This CDR3 spans 15 amino acids. Germline V gene lookup returns CDR1 SGHRS and CDR2 YFSETQ. Trimming cost V 0 bases and J 4 bases, with 13 bases left between them. Here the CDR3 reads CASSLGLAQITEAFF. CDR3 nucleotide sequence: TGCGCCAGCAGCTTGGGGCTTGCCCAGATCACTGAAGCTTTCTTT.

The CDR3 protein is CASSPPGLAGAPYEQYF. CDR3 in DNA: TGTGCCAGCTCACCACCGGGACTAGCGGGGGCCCCTTACGAGCAGTACTTC. The chain is built from TRBV18 and TRBJ2-7, with TRBD2 matching 14 bases. CDR3 length: 17 residues. With V trimmed by 0 bases and J by 4 bases, 5 bases remained unmatched. Germline V lookup: CDR1 KGHSH, CDR2 LQKENI.

CDR3 sequence: CASSQAPQGALYEQYF. The DNA for the CDR3 is TGTGCCAGCAGCCAAGCCCCACAGGGGGCTCTCTACGAGCAGTACTTC. This chain uses TRBV4-2 with TRBJ2-7, with 9 nucleotides matching TRBD1. The CDR3 sequence is 16 residues long. The germline V gene encodes CDR1 LGHNA and CDR2 YNFKEQ. The trim removed 1 base at V and 3 bases at J, leaving 7 bases unmatched.

This chain links TRBV4-1 with TRBJ1-5, with D hard to call. The germline V gene encodes CDR1 MGHRA and CDR2 YSYEKL. The V and J ends lost 1 base and 8 bases respectively, with 9 bases between them. The CDR3 totals 13 residues. In nucleotides, the CDR3 is TGCGCCAGCAGCCAAGCCCCTCGTGAGCCCCAGCATTTT. Protein product: CASSQAPREPQHF.

V gene TRBV5-1 combines with J gene TRBJ2-2, with 9 bases lining up with TRBD1. Germline trimming cut 2 bases from V and 7 bases from J; bases unmatched to any gene: 6. The CDR3 is made up of 15 amino acids. Germline CDR1 reads SGHRS; CDR2 reads YFSETQ. The CDR3 region has the DNA TGCGCCAGCAGCTTACAGGGACAGGGACACGGGGAGCTGTTTTTT. As protein: CASSLQGQGHGELFF.

The chain carries TRBV5-1 and TRBJ2-2, with D perhaps TRBD2 (6 bases). Germline-derived CDR1 and CDR2 are SGHRS and YFSETQ. The CDR3 consists of 14 residues. V lost 4 bases and J lost 2, with 9 bases in between. The CDR3 nucleotides are TGCGCCAGCAGCGGGACTTCCAACACCGGGGAGCTGTTTTTT. The encoded protein is CASSGTSNTGELFF.

This clone was counted a few times. The genes are TRBV7-9 and TRBJ1-6; TRBD1 is a possible D gene (6 bases). Trimming took off 2 bases at V and 10 bases at J, with 9 bases between the two ends. CDR3 size: 13 residues. Per the germline V gene, CDR1 is SEHNR and CDR2 is FQNEAQ (reference sequence). The CDR3 reads CASSLSQGSPLHF. Here the CDR3 DNA reads TGTGCCAGCAGCTTAAGTCAGGGGTCACCCCTCCACTTT. The whole variable domain, remainder taken from reference TRBV7-9 and TRBJ1-6, is DTGVSQNPRHKITKRGQNVTFRCDPISEHNRLYWYRQTLGQGPEFLTYFQNEAQLEKSRLLSDRFSAERPKGSFSTLEIQRTEQGDSAMYLCASSLSQGSPLHFGNGTRLTVT.

V and J are TRBV18 and TRBJ2-2; TRBD2 matches at 11 bases. This CDR3 region has 15 residues. The V segment lost 6 bases and the J segment 3 bases; nucleotides outside the gene matches: 3. The germline CDR1 and CDR2 sequences are KGHSH and LQKENI. CDR3 DNA: TGTGCCAGCTCCAGGGGACTAGCGGACACCGGGGAGCTGTTTTTT. This codes for CASSRGLADTGELFF.